This entry lists 25 T cell receptor beta chains sequenced from one sample in a study of cytomegalovirus exposure and HLA in healthy donors. The study ran its PCR with 60 Vbeta and 13 Jbeta primers. Only in-frame clones appear in the TCRdb table, and some are missing; sequencing was by immunoSEQ multiplex PCR. This sample has around 130,000 clones; around 80% occur once, and the top ten carry roughly 1.9%. The sequencing input was PBMCs. These receptors were taken from a woman aged 50 to 65 in good health and CMV-seronegative.

This chain connects TRBV21-1 to TRBJ2-1; the listed D gene, TRBD1, was not tested against the DNA. TRBV21-1 is given as a pseudogene. The CDR3 is made up of 15 amino acids. The CDR3 DNA follows: TGTGCCAGCAGCAAAGGGACAGGGGGCTTCAATGAGCAGTTCTTC. Translation: CASSKGTGGFNEQFF.

V is TRBV20-1 and J is TRBJ2-1; D remains unclear. From germline, CDR1 is DFQATT and CDR2 SNEGSKA (reference sequence). The CDR3 length is 11 residues. V lost 5 bases to trimming and J lost 5 bases, with 7 bases between them. The CDR3 DNA sequence: TGCAGTGCTGGCCGGGACAATGAGCAGTTCTTC. The encoded protein is CSAGRDNEQFF.

This clone was counted a single time. This chain uses TRBV5-8 with TRBJ1-4; 7 nucleotides match TRBD1. Germline CDR1 reads SGHTS; CDR2 reads YDEGEE. The CDR3 is 16 residues long. J gave up 0 bases and V 6 bases, and 8 bases lay outside the gene matches. For the CDR3, the DNA is TGTGCCAGCAACCCACAGGGGCCCGCAACTAATGAAAAACTGTTTTTT. The encoded protein is CASNPQGPATNEKLFF.

The chain links TRBV7-9 to TRBJ2-7; 8 nucleotides line up with TRBD1. Germline trimming cut 5 bases from V and 4 bases from J; bases unmatched to any gene: 10. The CDR3 is 15 residues long. Germline CDR1 SEHNR, CDR2 FQNEAQ (reference sequence). As DNA, the CDR3 is TGTGCCAGCAGCCCCCGGTCAGGGGGCGGGTACGAGCAGTACGTC. This encodes CASSPRSGGGYEQYV.

This chain links TRBV7-9 with TRBJ2-5, with D tentatively TRBD1 (6 bases). The CDR3 runs to 14 residues. The V end was cut by 5 bases, the J end by 5 bases, with 15 bases between. Germline V gene sequence: CDR1 SEHNR, CDR2 FQNEAQ (reference sequence). CDR3 in amino acids: CASSPTGSFETQYF. CDR3 nucleotide sequence: TGTGCCAGCAGCCCCACAGGGTCTTTCGAGACCCAGTACTTC.

This clone was seen a single time. The J gene is TRBJ1-2, the V gene TRBV19, with D possibly matching TRBD1 (5 bases). Germline V gene data show CDR1 as LNHDA and CDR2 as SQIVND (reference sequence). Deletions cut 3 bases from V and 1 base from J, with 6 bases between. There are 13 residues in the CDR3. As DNA, the CDR3 is TGTGCCAGTAGTATCGGGGGTAACTATGGCTACACCTTC. It is translated as CASSIGGNYGYTF. Combining the CDR3 with reference TRBV19 and TRBJ1-2 gives the whole variable domain DGGITQSPKYLFRKEGQNVTLSCEQNLNHDAMYWYRQDPGQGLRLIYYSQIVNDFQKGDIAEGYSVSREKKESFPLTVTSAQKNPTAFYLCASSIGGNYGYTFGSGTRLTVV.

The chain is built from TRBV21-1 and TRBJ1-1; the D call of TRBD1 is as the table states it, not checked on the DNA. TRBV21-1 is flagged as a pseudogene. The CDR3 runs to 11 residues. The CDR3 nucleotides read TGTGCCGGCGACAGGAACACTGAAGCTTTCTTT. Its protein is CAGDRNTEAFF.

The CDR3 loop reads CASSEPGRARGYTF. CDR3 in DNA: TGTGCCAGCAGTGAACCCGGCAGGGCGCGGGGCTACACCTTC. The V and J genes are TRBV25-1 and TRBJ1-2; TRBD1 is a possible D gene (5 bases). This CDR3 is 14 amino acids long. Germline CDR1 MGHDK, CDR2 SYGVNS. The V end lost 2 bases, the J end lost 8 bases, and 15 bases lay between the germline ends.

The rearrangement joins TRBV6-6 to TRBJ1-3; TRBD1 might be the D (5 bases). This CDR3 is built from 16 residues. Deletions cut 1 base from V and 0 bases from J, with 10 bases between. Germline V CDR1 and CDR2: MNHNY, SVGAGI (reference sequence). The CDR3 loop reads CASSYFSGASGNTIYF. CDR3 DNA sequence: TGTGCCAGCAGTTACTTTTCTGGGGCCTCTGGAAACACCATATATTTT.

The rearrangement uses TRBV25-1 and TRBJ1-1, with a tentative D call TRBD1 (5 bases). CDR1 is MGHDK and CDR2 is SYGVNS in the germline V gene. This CDR3 comprises 14 residues. The V end lost 10 bases, the J end lost 5 bases, and 20 bases lay between the germline ends. For the CDR3, the DNA is TGTGCCACCTCCGCCCTGGGGGGAAGGACTGAAGCTTTCTTT. Translating gives CATSALGGRTEAFF.

V gene TRBV2 combines with J gene TRBJ1-5; 9 bases are a match to TRBD1. There are 20 residues in the CDR3. J was trimmed by 1 base and V by 2 bases; bases with no gene match: 15. Germline-derived CDR1 and CDR2 are SNHLY and FYNNEI. CDR3 in DNA: TGTGCCAGCAGTGAACGACTTGACCTGGACAGGGGATTGAGCAATCAGCCCCAGCATTTT. Its protein is CASSERLDLDRGLSNQPQHF.

Concerning this clone itself: The same CDR3 can be traced to other DNA sequences in this sample. V is TRBV5-1 and J is TRBJ1-3; TRBD1 might be the D (5 bases). Trimming took off 4 bases at V and 4 bases at J, with 9 bases between the two ends. Per germline, CDR1 SGHRS and CDR2 YFSETQ. The CDR3 is made up of 13 amino acids. The CDR3 sequence is CASSLDTGNTIYF. CDR3 DNA sequence: TGCGCCAGCAGCCTGGACACCGGAAACACCATATATTTT.

The gene calls are TRBV7-6 and TRBJ2-7; D unclear. Germline V CDR1 and CDR2: SGHVS, FNYEAQ. The V gene lost 2 bases and the J gene lost 6 bases, with 11 bases spanning the gap. The CDR3 covers 13 residues. The CDR3 sequence: CASSLFPLGEQYF. CDR3 DNA sequence: TGTGCCAGCAGCTTATTCCCCCTAGGCGAGCAGTACTTC.

The gene calls are TRBV7-3 and TRBJ2-7, with 10 bases matching TRBD2. Germline CDR1 reads SGHTA; CDR2 reads FQGTGA. CDR3 length: 14 amino acids. Germline trimming cut 4 bases from V and 6 bases from J; bases unmatched to any gene: 6. CDR3 region: CASSSLAGRSEQYF. In DNA, the CDR3 is TGTGCCAGCAGCTCACTAGCGGGAAGATCCGAGCAGTACTTC.

The chain carries TRBV9 and TRBJ2-7; TRBD1 matches 9 bases. Trimming took 0 bases from V and 3 from J; bases not matched to a gene: 10. Germline values: CDR1 SGDLS, CDR2 YYNGEE. This CDR3 has 17 residues. CDR3 in DNA: TGTGCCAGCAGCGTAGCTACAGGGGGCCTTTTGAACTACGAGCAGTACGTC. It is translated as CASSVATGGLLNYEQYV.

The chain recombines TRBV19 with TRBJ1-3; the match to TRBD1 covers 10 bases. CDR1 and CDR2 (germline): LNHDA, SQIVND (reference sequence). J was trimmed by 7 bases and V by 6 bases; bases with no gene match: 9. The CDR3 contains 15 residues. CDR3 residues: CASSGGTGDGNTIYF. Written as DNA, the CDR3 is TGTGCCAGTAGCGGAGGGACAGGGGACGGGAACACCATATATTTT.

The gene calls are TRBV6-5 and TRBJ1-5; D remains unclear. The CDR3 length is 14 residues. Trimming took 6 bases from V and 0 from J, leaving 9 bases between them. From germline, CDR1 is MNHEY and CDR2 SVGAGI. The CDR3 reads CASRPLYSNQPQHF. In nucleotides, the CDR3 is TGTGCCAGCAGGCCCCTATATAGCAATCAGCCCCAGCATTTT.

The table lists this clone with a few counts. The J gene is TRBJ2-3, the V gene TRBV19; TRBD2 aligns across 7 bases. The CDR3 is 16 residues long. The V gene end was trimmed by 3 bases and the J gene end by 2 bases; junction bases not matched to a gene: 8. The V gene's germline CDR1 is LNHDA and CDR2 SQIVND (reference sequence). The CDR3 loop is CASSMGGTHDTDTQYF. The DNA for the CDR3 is TGTGCCAGTAGTATGGGGGGGACTCACGACACAGATACGCAGTATTTT.

The rearrangement links TRBV28 to TRBJ2-1, with 8 positions matching TRBD1. This CDR3 contains 15 residues. Germline V gene sequence: CDR1 MDHEN, CDR2 SYDVKM. The V segment lost 4 bases and the J segment 3 bases; nucleotides outside the gene matches: 5. The CDR3 is CASSYRDRIYNEQFF. The CDR3 region has the DNA TGTGCCAGCAGTTACCGGGACAGGATCTACAATGAGCAGTTCTTC.

The rearrangement uses TRBV5-1 and TRBJ2-5, with D hard to call. The end of the DNA is better explained by TRBJ2-7, so the J call may be wrong. Germline-derived CDR1 and CDR2 are SGHRS and YFSETQ. CDR3 length: 13 amino acids. The CDR3 protein is CASSLAHSNEQYF. The CDR3, as DNA: TGCGCCAGCAGCTTGGCCCACAGCAACGAGCAGTACTTC.

This CDR3 reads CASSSSIAGIHYEQYF. The CDR3, as DNA: TGTGCCAGCAGTTCCTCCATAGCGGGGATTCACTACGAGCAGTACTTC. The rearrangement links TRBV6-5 to TRBJ2-7, with 8 bases that match TRBD2. Germline CDR1 is MNHEY and CDR2 is SVGAGI. Germline trimming cut 4 bases from V and 3 bases from J; bases unmatched to any gene: 11. The CDR3 length is 16 residues.

The J gene is TRBJ1-2, the V gene TRBV19, with TRBD1 as a possible D gene (6 bases). The CDR3 is 13 amino acids. The V end lost 6 bases, the J end lost 4 bases, and 12 bases lay between the germline ends. Germline lookup yields CDR1 LNHDA and CDR2 SQIVND (reference sequence). Here the CDR3 DNA reads TGTGCCAGTAGGGACAGAACGATCTATGGCTACACCTTC. Encoded protein: CASRDRTIYGYTF.

The chain is built from TRBV28 and TRBJ1-4; the D is unclear. The CDR3 is 14 amino acids. V gave up 3 bases and J gave up 8 bases, with 13 bases separating them. CDR1 is MDHEN and CDR2 is SYDVKM in the germline V gene. Here the CDR3 reads CASSLAAVGEKLFF. DNA for the CDR3: TGTGCCAGCAGTTTGGCTGCTGTGGGCGAAAAACTGTTTTTT.

This clone is a singleton in its sample. One end of the junction fails to match germline, which may point to a read error. V is TRBV7-7 and J is TRBJ2-5; D call uncertain. Germline V CDR1 and CDR2: SSHAT, FNYEAQ (reference sequence). This CDR3 has 13 residues. This CDR3 reads CASSLANQETQYF. The CDR3 coding sequence is TGTGCTAGCAGCTTAGCTAACCAAGAGACCCAGTACTTC.

The count of this clone is one. This chain links TRBV27 with TRBJ2-7, with D tentatively TRBD1 (6 bases). CDR3 size: 15 residues. Germline values: CDR1 MNHEY, CDR2 SMNVEV (reference sequence). V lost 5 bases, J lost 2 bases, and 16 bases lay in between. The CDR3 DNA sequence: TGTGCCAGCAGTCCGCTCGACAGGAACGCCTACGAGCAGTACTTC. The encoded protein is CASSPLDRNAYEQYF.